These T cell receptor beta chains were read from a single sample in a study of control samples from healthy donors and cancer patients. Here immunoSEQ multiplex PCR was the method, and the copy in TCRdb shows in-frame clones only, minus some. The sample includes over 80,000 clones, roughly four fifths of them seen just once. Sequencing was carried out using blood. Receptor source: a man aged 55 to 70 in good health. The CDR3 runs from the conserved cysteine through the conserved F or W. D genes are given only for firm matches. Not every row has a clone size; where given, it reads once, few, many or a size class.

D,size,V,J,DNA,CDR3
NA,NA,TRBV7-9,TRBJ2-1,TGTGCCAGCAGCTTCTCGAATGAGCAGTTCTTC,CASSFSNEQFF
TRBD1,once,TRBV5-1,TRBJ1-5,TGCGCCAGCAGCTTGGGACAGGGGTACAATCAGCCCCAGCATTTT,CASSLGQGYNQPQHF
NA,NA,TRBV5-1,TRBJ2-5,TGCGCCAGCAGCTTGCGCGAGACCCAGTACTTC,CASSLRETQYF
NA,few,TRBV5-4,TRBJ2-7,TGTGCCAGCAGCTCCGGGACGCACGGCTACGAGCAGTACTTC,CASSSGTHGYEQYF
NA,NA,TRBV7-9,TRBJ1-2,TGTGCCAGCAGCTTAGCGCCGGACAGCCTCACCGGGGGCTACACCTTC,CASSLAPDSLTGGYTF
NA,NA,TRBV7-2,TRBJ2-5,TGTGCCAGCAGCCCCACCCGACTAGACTTAGAGACCCAGTACTTC,CASSPTRLDLETQYF
NA,NA,TRBV11-2,TRBJ1-6,TGTGTCAGCAGCTTTAGGGTGGGGAATTCACCCCTCCACTTT,CVSSFRVGNSPLHF
NA,few,TRBV7-3,TRBJ2-1,TGTGCCAGCAGCTTAGAGGGGAATGAGCAGTTCTTC,CASSLEGNEQFF
NA,NA,TRBV5-4,TRBJ2-1,TGTGCCAGCAGCTTAAAGGCAGGAGGGGCCGAGCAGTTCTTC,CASSLKAGGAEQFF
NA,NA,TRBV19,TRBJ1-2,TGTGCCAGTAGTATGGGGTACGGGAACCCGGGAGGCTACACCTTC,CASSMGYGNPGGYTF
NA,NA,TRBV9,TRBJ1-3,TGTGCCAGCAGCGCCCTATCGTCTATTGGACCTGGAAACACCATATATTTT,CASSALSSIGPGNTIYF
TRBD1,few,TRBV5-1,TRBJ1-6,TGCGCCAGCAGCTTGCAAACAGGGGAAGATTCACCCCTCCACTTT,CASSLQTGEDSPLHF
TRBD2,once,TRBV4-1,TRBJ2-1,TGCGCCAGCAGCCAAGAAGCTAGCGGGAGGCCTCTGCTCTACAATGAGCAGTTCTTC,CASSQEASGRPLLYNEQFF
NA,NA,TRBV5-6,TRBJ1-1,TGTGCCAGCAGCTTGGCCACAACTGTGAACACTGAAGCTTTCTTT,CASSLATTVNTEAFF
NA,NA,TRBV5-4,TRBJ2-2,TGTGCCAGCAGCTTGGGAGGGGGGACCGGGGAGCTGTTTTTT,CASSLGGGTGELFF
NA,NA,TRBV9,TRBJ1-3,TGTGCCAGCAGCGCCTCCTATAAGAACACCATATATTTT,CASSASYKNTIYF
TRBD1,NA,TRBV5-1,TRBJ2-1,TGCGCCAGCAGCTTGATACAGGGGTCAAACAATGAGCAGTTCTTC,CASSLIQGSNNEQFF
NA,NA,TRBV10-1,TRBJ2-7,TGCGCCAGCAGTGGGACGACCGGGACGGGCTCCTACGAGCAGTACTTC,CASSGTTGTGSYEQYF
NA,NA,TRBV6-5,TRBJ2-5,TGTGCCAGCAGTTACTCACGGGACAACCAAGAGACCCAGTACTTC,CASSYSRDNQETQYF
NA,NA,TRBV19,TRBJ1-1,TGTGCCAGTAGTCGACAGGTTGAAGCTTTCTTT,CASSRQVEAFF
NA,NA,TRBV12-2,TRBJ2-1,TGTGCAAGGCCTCCTCTAGCGAGCTCCTACAATGAGCAGTTCTTC,CARPPLASSYNEQFF
NA,NA,TRBV5-1,TRBJ2-7,TGCGCCAGCAGCTTGGCTGGTGGGAGTCGGTACGAGCAGTACTTC,CASSLAGGSRYEQYF
TRBD1,NA,TRBV19,TRBJ1-2,TGTGCCAGTAGTACAGGGGGCGCTAACTATGGCTACACCTTC,CASSTGGANYGYTF
TRBD2,NA,TRBV6-2/TRBV6-3,TRBJ2-1,TGTGCCAGCAGCTCCGGGACTAGCGGGAGAAATGAGCAGTTCTTC,CASSSGTSGRNEQFF